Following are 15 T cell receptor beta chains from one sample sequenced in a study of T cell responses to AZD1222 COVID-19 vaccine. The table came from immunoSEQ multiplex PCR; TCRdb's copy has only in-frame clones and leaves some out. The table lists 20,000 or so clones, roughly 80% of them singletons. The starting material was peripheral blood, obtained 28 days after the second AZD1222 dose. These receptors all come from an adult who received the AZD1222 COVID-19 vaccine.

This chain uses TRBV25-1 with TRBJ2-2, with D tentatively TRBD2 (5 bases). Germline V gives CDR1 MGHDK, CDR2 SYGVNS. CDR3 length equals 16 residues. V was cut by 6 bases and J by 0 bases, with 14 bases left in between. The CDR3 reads CASSPRVPANTGELFF. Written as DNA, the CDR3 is TGTGCCAGCAGCCCGCGGGTGCCCGCGAACACCGGGGAGCTGTTTTTT.

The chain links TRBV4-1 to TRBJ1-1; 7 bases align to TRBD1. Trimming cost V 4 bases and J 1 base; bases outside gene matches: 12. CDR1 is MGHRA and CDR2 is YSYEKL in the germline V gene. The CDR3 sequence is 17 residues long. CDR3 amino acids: CASSPFPGGQPNTEAFF. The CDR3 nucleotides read TGCGCCAGCAGCCCTTTTCCAGGGGGGCAGCCGAACACTGAAGCTTTCTTT.

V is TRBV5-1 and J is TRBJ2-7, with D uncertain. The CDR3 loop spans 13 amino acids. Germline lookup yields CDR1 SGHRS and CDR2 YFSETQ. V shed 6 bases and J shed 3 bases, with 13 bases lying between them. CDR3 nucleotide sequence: TGCGCCAGCACCAATGTGATGGGCTACGAGCAGTACTTC. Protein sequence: CASTNVMGYEQYF.

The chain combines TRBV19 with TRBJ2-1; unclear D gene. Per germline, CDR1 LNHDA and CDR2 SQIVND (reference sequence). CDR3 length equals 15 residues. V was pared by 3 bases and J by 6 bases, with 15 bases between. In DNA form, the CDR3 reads TGTGCCAGTAGTATCGGTAAGGGTTACAGCAATGAGCAGTTCTTC. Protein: CASSIGKGYSNEQFF.

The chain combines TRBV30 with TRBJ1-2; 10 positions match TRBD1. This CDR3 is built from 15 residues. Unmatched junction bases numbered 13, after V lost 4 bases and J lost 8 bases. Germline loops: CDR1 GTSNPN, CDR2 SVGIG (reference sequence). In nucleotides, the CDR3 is TGTGCCTGGAATCCCGGGACAGGGGCTAAATCAGGCTACACCTTC. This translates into CAWNPGTGAKSGYTF. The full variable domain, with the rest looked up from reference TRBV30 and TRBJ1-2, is SQTIHQWPATLVQPVGSPLSLECTVEGTSNPNLYWYRQAAGRGLQLLFYSVGIGQISSEVPQNLSASRPQDRQFILSSKKLLLSDSGFYLCAWNPGTGAKSGYTFGSGTRLTVV.

The CDR3 DNA reads TGTGCCAGCAGCTTATTACCTGGCAGGGCAAGGGCTGAAGCTTTCTTT. Its protein product is CASSLLPGRARAEAFF. The V gene is TRBV7-9, the J gene TRBJ1-1, with D possibly being TRBD1 (5 bases). CDR1 and CDR2 from the germline V gene are SEHNR and FQNEAQ (reference sequence). The length of the CDR3 is 16 residues. Trimming cost V 2 bases and J 6 bases, with 19 bases left between them.

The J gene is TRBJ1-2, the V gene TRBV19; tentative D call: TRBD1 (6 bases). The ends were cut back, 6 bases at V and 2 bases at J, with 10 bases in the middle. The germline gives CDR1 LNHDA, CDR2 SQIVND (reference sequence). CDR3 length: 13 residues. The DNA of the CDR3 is TGTGCCAGTAGACGACAGGAGAACTATGGCTACACCTTC. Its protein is CASRRQENYGYTF. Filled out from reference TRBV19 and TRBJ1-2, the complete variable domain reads DGGITQSPKYLFRKEGQNVTLSCEQNLNHDAMYWYRQDPGQGLRLIYYSQIVNDFQKGDIAEGYSVSREKKESFPLTVTSAQKNPTAFYLCASRRQENYGYTFGSGTRLTVV.

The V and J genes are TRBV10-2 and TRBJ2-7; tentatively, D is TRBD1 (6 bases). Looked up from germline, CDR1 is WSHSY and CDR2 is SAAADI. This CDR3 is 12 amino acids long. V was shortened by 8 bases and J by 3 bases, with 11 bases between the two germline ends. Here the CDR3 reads CASGQNHYEQYF. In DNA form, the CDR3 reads TGCGCCAGCGGACAGAACCACTACGAGCAGTACTTC.

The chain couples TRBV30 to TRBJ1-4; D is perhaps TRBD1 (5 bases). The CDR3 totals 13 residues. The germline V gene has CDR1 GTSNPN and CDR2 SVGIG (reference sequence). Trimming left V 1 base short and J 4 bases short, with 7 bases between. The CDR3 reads CAWSAGGNEKLFF. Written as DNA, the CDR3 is TGTGCCTGGAGTGCCGGGGGTAATGAAAAACTGTTTTTT. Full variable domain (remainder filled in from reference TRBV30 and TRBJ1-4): SQTIHQWPATLVQPVGSPLSLECTVEGTSNPNLYWYRQAAGRGLQLLFYSVGIGQISSEVPQNLSASRPQDRQFILSSKKLLLSDSGFYLCAWSAGGNEKLFFGSGTQLSVL.

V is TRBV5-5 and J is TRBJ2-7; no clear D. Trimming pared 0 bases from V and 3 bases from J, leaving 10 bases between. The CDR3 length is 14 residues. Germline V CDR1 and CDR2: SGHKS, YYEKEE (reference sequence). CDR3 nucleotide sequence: TGTGCCAGCAGCTTGGTTCTCTCACACTACGAGCAGTACTTC. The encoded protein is CASSLVLSHYEQYF.

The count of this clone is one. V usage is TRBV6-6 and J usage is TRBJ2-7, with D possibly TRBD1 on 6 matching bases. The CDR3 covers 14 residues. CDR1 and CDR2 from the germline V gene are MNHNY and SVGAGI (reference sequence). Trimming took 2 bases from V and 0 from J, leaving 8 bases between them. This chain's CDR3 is CASSYRGSSYEQYF. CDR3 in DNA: TGTGCCAGCAGTTACAGGGGGAGCTCCTACGAGCAGTACTTC.

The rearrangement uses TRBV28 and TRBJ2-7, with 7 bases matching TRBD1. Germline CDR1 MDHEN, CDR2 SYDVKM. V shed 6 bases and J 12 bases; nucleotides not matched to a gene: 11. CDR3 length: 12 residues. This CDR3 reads CASRWQGEAPYF. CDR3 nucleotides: TGTGCCAGCAGATGGCAGGGGGAAGCCCCGTACTTC. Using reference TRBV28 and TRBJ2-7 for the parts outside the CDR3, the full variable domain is DVKVTQSSRYLVKRTGEKVFLECVQDMDHENMFWYRQDPGLGLRLIYFSYDVKMKEKGDIPEGYSVSREKKERFSLILESASTNQTSMYLCASRWQGEAPYFGPGTRLTVT.

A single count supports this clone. CDR3 amino acids: CAWSVVGARAQYF. In DNA, the CDR3 is TGTGCCTGGAGTGTAGTTGGGGCCCGGGCGCAGTATTTT. The chain combines TRBV30 with TRBJ2-3, with a tentative D call TRBD1 (5 bases). V was clipped by 0 bases and J by 10 bases, with 14 bases between them. Germline assignment: CDR1 GTSNPN and CDR2 SVGIG (reference sequence). The CDR3 length is 13 residues.

DNA for the CDR3: TGTGCCAGCAGCTTAGGATCCATCGGACTAGCGGGAGGCTACGAGCAGTACTTC. Amino acid sequence: CASSLGSIGLAGGYEQYF. The genes are TRBV5-5 and TRBJ2-7; 14 bases are a match to TRBD2. V lost 2 bases to trimming and J lost 3 bases; unmatched junction nucleotides: 10. Germline CDR1 and CDR2: SGHKS and YYEKEE (reference sequence). The CDR3 spans 18 residues.

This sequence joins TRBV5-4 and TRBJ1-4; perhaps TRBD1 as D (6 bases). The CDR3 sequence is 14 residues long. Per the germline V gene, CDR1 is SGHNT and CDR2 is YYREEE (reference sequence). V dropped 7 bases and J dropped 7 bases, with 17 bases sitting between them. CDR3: CASHRAGAGEKLFF. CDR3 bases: TGTGCCAGCCACAGGGCAGGGGCGGGTGAAAAACTGTTTTTT.